Sequencing of this T cell receptor (beta chain) was carried out in a study of blood T cells in healthy people across ages. The use of a sample-barcoded 5' primer and a J-beta primer mix characterized a second PCR of about 7 to 12 cycles. TCRdb ran MiXCR on the 5' RACE reads and lists one entry per CDR3 protein. In the table there are around 1,000,000 distinct CDR3 sequences, around 27% of which are singletons. This CDR3 comprises 13 residues. The ends were cut back, 5 bases at V and 4 bases at J, with 10 bases in the middle. CDR1 is SGHTA and CDR2 is FQGNSA in the germline V gene. Findings and limits, study-wide: The fall in TCR beta diversity per million T cells was roughly linear with age. PBMCs went unsorted, and a conclusive naive versus antigen-experienced comparison was therefore prevented.

As regards this clonotype: Antigen specificity is unknown.

The same data also contributed to another study, on T cells of mothers and their children. That report notes: Three healthy Caucasian mothers, along with their six children, served as the donors. Not a single persistent microchimeric T cell clone was detected.

The gene calls are TRBV7-2 and TRBJ2-3; D is unresolved. The receptor was derived from a girl aged 2-10 years in good health. Specimen: blood. DNA for the CDR3: TGTGCCAGCAGCCCCCGGCGCCCAGATACGCAGTATTTT. This codes for CASSPRRPDTQYF.